These T cell receptor beta chains were read from a single sample in a study of post-analysis software for immune sequencing data. TCRdb recomputed calls from the PCR reads with MiXCR, one row per CDR3 protein. Here the sample spans 500,000 to 600,000 distinct CDR3 sequences, about 40% being singletons. The sequencing sample was made of blood. The source of these receptors is a girl aged 10 to 17 with multiple sclerosis. CDR3s include the opening cysteine and the closing phenylalanine or tryptophan. Fields, in order: V gene, J gene, clone size, D gene, CDR3 protein, CDR3 DNA. D genes are given only for firm matches. The size of a clone is reported for some rows only, either as once, few or many, or as a class for expanded clones.

TRBV11-2	TRBJ2-7	few	NA	CASSLGGADEQYF	TGTGCCAGCAGCTTAGGTGGGGCGGACGAGCAGTACTTC
TRBV29-1	TRBJ1-2	NA	TRBD1	CSVSGGATYGYTF	TGCAGCGTTTCAGGGGGCGCGACCTATGGCTACACCTTC
TRBV10-3	TRBJ2-5	few	NA	CAISEGSGKETQYF	TGTGCCATCAGTGAAGGTTCAGGGAAAGAGACCCAGTACTTC
TRBV5-1	TRBJ2-1	few	NA	CASSWGQQFPGDNNEQFF	TGCGCCAGCAGCTGGGGGCAACAGTTCCCGGGCGATAACAATGAGCAGTTCTTC
TRBV5-1	TRBJ2-4	few	NA	CASSLEGDRNIQYF	TGCGCCAGCAGCTTGGAAGGCGACCGGAACATTCAGTACTTC
TRBV6-1	TRBJ2-4	NA	NA	CASSVPGLNIQYF	TGTGCCAGCAGTGTCCCGGGGTTAAACATTCAGTACTTC
TRBV6-5	TRBJ2-3	many	TRBD2	CASSSIAGGGTDTQYF	TGTGCCAGCAGTTCTATAGCGGGAGGGGGCACAGATACGCAGTATTTT
TRBV20-1	TRBJ1-1	NA	NA	CSARRGGSNTEAFF	TGCAGTGCTAGAAGGGGGGGCTCGAACACTGAAGCTTTCTTT
TRBV15	TRBJ2-6	NA	NA	CATSRVGSGSGANVLTF	TGTGCCACCAGCAGAGTGGGAAGTGGCTCTGGGGCCAACGTCCTGACTTTC
TRBV20-1	TRBJ1-2	NA	NA	CSAYVRTGSGYTF	TGCAGTGCATACGTTAGAACAGGGTCCGGCTACACCTTC
TRBV20-1	TRBJ2-3	NA	TRBD1	CSAGIPGQGTDTQYF	TGCAGTGCCGGAATACCGGGACAGGGAACAGATACGCAGTATTTT
TRBV12-3/TRBV12-4	TRBJ2-7	NA	NA	CASRSTRGSYEQYF	TGTGCCAGCAGGTCGACTAGAGGCTCCTACGAGCAGTACTTC
TRBV4-1	TRBJ2-1	many	TRBD2	CASSQGRLAGGPLRDEQFF	TGCGCCAGCAGCCAAGGACGTCTAGCGGGGGGGCCTCTTCGGGATGAGCAGTTCTTC
TRBV5-1	TRBJ2-1	NA	NA	CASSLAPLAGNEQFF	TGCGCCAGCAGCTTGGCCCCACTAGCCGGGAATGAGCAGTTCTTC
TRBV28	TRBJ2-3	few	TRBD2	CASSLTSGLTDTQYF	TGTGCCAGCAGTTTGACTAGCGGGCTCACAGATACGCAGTATTTT
TRBV20-1	TRBJ2-5	NA	NA	CSAYDLVQGTQETQYF	TGCAGTGCCTACGACCTCGTACAGGGAACCCAAGAGACCCAGTACTTC
TRBV7-2	TRBJ2-1	few	NA	CASSLRSVSSYNEQFF	TGTGCCAGCAGCTTACGTAGCGTCAGCTCCTACAATGAGCAGTTCTTC
TRBV27	TRBJ1-2	few	NA	CASSYAGGGTNYGYTF	TGTGCCAGCAGTTACGCTGGAGGGGGTACTAACTATGGCTACACCTTC
TRBV12-3/TRBV12-4	TRBJ2-3	NA	NA	CASRASGQSDTQYF	TGTGCCAGCAGGGCGAGTGGACAGTCCGATACGCAGTATTTT
TRBV6-4	TRBJ2-3	NA	NA	CASSDSETGLGTDTQYF	TGTGCCAGCAGTGACTCGGAAACAGGCCTTGGGACAGATACGCAGTATTTT
TRBV12-3/TRBV12-4	TRBJ2-7	NA	TRBD1	CASSTGAGEQYF	TGTGCCAGCAGTACAGGGGCTGGCGAGCAGTACTTC
TRBV5-1	TRBJ2-4	NA	NA	CASSLVSGRAAKNIQYF	TGCGCCAGCAGCTTGGTTTCCGGCAGGGCGGCCAAAAACATTCAGTACTTC
TRBV12-3/TRBV12-4	TRBJ2-1	NA	TRBD2	CASTLGTSGSNEQFF	TGTGCCAGCACCCTCGGGACTAGCGGGAGCAATGAGCAGTTCTTC
TRBV5-1	TRBJ2-5	few	NA	CASSWVADQETQYF	TGCGCCAGCAGCTGGGTAGCGGACCAAGAGACCCAGTACTTC
TRBV4-1	TRBJ2-1	few	NA	CASSQVLAEGDEQFF	TGCGCCAGCAGCCAAGTTCTGGCTGAGGGCGATGAGCAGTTCTTC
TRBV2	TRBJ2-7	NA	TRBD1	CASSDGTGGPYEQYF	TGTGCCAGCAGTGACGGGACAGGGGGACCCTACGAGCAGTACTTC
TRBV12-3/TRBV12-4	TRBJ2-7	few	NA	CASSLGTEPYEQYF	TGTGCCAGCAGTTTGGGGACGGAACCCTACGAGCAGTACTTC
TRBV10-3	TRBJ2-3	NA	TRBD2	CAISLASGRTDTQYF	TGTGCCATCAGCCTGGCTAGCGGGAGAACAGATACGCAGTATTTT
TRBV12-3/TRBV12-4	TRBJ1-1	few	NA	CASNYRVGEAFF	TGTGCCAGCAATTACAGGGTTGGTGAAGCTTTCTTT
TRBV12-3/TRBV12-4	TRBJ1-2	few	TRBD1	CASSYRDRNYGYTF	TGTGCCAGCAGTTACCGGGACAGAAACTATGGCTACACCTTC
TRBV10-3	TRBJ1-2	NA	TRBD1	CAISAPGQGGYTF	TGTGCCATCAGTGCGCCGGGACAGGGGGGCTACACCTTC
TRBV12-3/TRBV12-4	TRBJ2-6	NA	NA	CASTYGGSGANVRTF	TGTGCCAGCACCTACGGCGGCTCTGGGGCCAACGTCCGGACTTTC
TRBV4-1	TRBJ2-7	NA	NA	CASSPWKGVQLYEQYF	TGCGCCAGCAGCCCGTGGAAGGGGGTACAGCTTTACGAGCAGTACTTC
TRBV29-1	TRBJ2-5	few	NA	CSVEDHTEETQYF	TGCAGCGTTGAGGACCATACAGAAGAGACCCAGTACTTC
TRBV3-1	TRBJ2-5	NA	NA	CASSRTRGETQYF	TGTGCCAGCAGCCGAACGCGGGGAGAGACCCAGTACTTC
TRBV6-5	TRBJ1-1	few	TRBD1	CASRQGMNTEAFF	TGTGCCAGTCGACAGGGTATGAACACTGAAGCTTTCTTT
TRBV7-9	TRBJ2-1	NA	NA	CASSLVPWEQFF	TGTGCCAGCAGCTTAGTGCCCTGGGAGCAGTTCTTC
TRBV7-6	TRBJ2-7	few	TRBD1	CASSHDGTGFYEQYF	TGTGCCAGCAGCCACGACGGGACAGGGTTCTACGAGCAGTACTTC
TRBV18	TRBJ2-1	NA	TRBD2	CASSLEGGAYNEQFF	TGTGCCAGCTCCCTAGAGGGAGGGGCCTACAATGAGCAGTTCTTC
TRBV9	TRBJ1-1	NA	NA	CASSSKTFRAGTEAFF	TGTGCCAGCAGCTCGAAGACCTTCAGGGCTGGGACTGAAGCTTTCTTT
TRBV29-1	TRBJ1-1	few	NA	CSVEGSGLNTEAFF	TGCAGCGTTGAGGGCTCGGGTCTAAACACTGAAGCTTTCTTT
TRBV12-3/TRBV12-4	TRBJ1-5	NA	TRBD1	CASRRTGINQPQHF	TGTGCCAGCAGACGGACAGGGATCAATCAGCCCCAGCATTTT
TRBV20-1	TRBJ2-3	NA	TRBD1	CSAEDRVNRNTQYF	TGCAGTGCTGAAGACAGGGTAAACCGAAATACGCAGTATTTT
TRBV4-1	TRBJ2-3	NA	NA	CASSQGAGTSTDTQYF	TGCGCCAGCAGCCAAGGAGCCGGGACTAGCACAGATACGCAGTATTTT
TRBV11-2	TRBJ2-5	NA	TRBD1	CASRPTGQGETQYF	TGTGCCAGCAGACCGACCGGACAGGGGGAGACCCAGTACTTC
TRBV7-9	TRBJ2-3	NA	TRBD2	CASSLRTSGRVDTQYF	TGTGCCAGCAGCCTCAGGACTAGCGGGAGAGTAGATACGCAGTATTTT
TRBV2	TRBJ2-1	NA	NA	CASSGGTPVGRFF	TGTGCCAGCAGTGGTGGGACGCCTGTAGGCCGGTTCTTC
TRBV10-3	TRBJ2-7	NA	TRBD2	CAISGEREGQGDEQYF	TGTGCCATCAGTGGCGAACGGGAGGGCCAGGGAGACGAGCAGTACTTC
TRBV6-1	TRBJ2-7	NA	NA	CATQAGRSEQYF	TGTGCCACCCAAGCCGGACGGAGCGAGCAGTACTTC
TRBV12-3/TRBV12-4	TRBJ1-4	NA	NA	CASSPSGVRKLFF	TGTGCCAGCAGTCCTTCCGGGGTGCGAAAACTGTTTTTT
TRBV7-2	TRBJ2-1	NA	TRBD1	CASSRPGQGAASGNEQFF	TGTGCCAGCAGCCGACCAGGACAGGGGGCGGCTTCCGGCAATGAGCAGTTCTTC
TRBV30	TRBJ2-7	few	NA	CAWKDNNYEQYF	TGTGCCTGGAAGGACAATAACTACGAGCAGTACTTC
TRBV6-6	TRBJ2-7	NA	TRBD2	CASSSTSGYLYEQYF	TGTGCCAGCAGCTCTACTAGCGGGTACCTCTACGAGCAGTACTTC
TRBV12-3/TRBV12-4	TRBJ1-1	NA	TRBD1	CASSLDGQADTEAFF	TGTGCCAGCAGTTTAGACGGACAGGCGGACACTGAAGCTTTCTTT
TRBV11-3	TRBJ2-5	NA	NA	CASSSLVGGAVETQYF	TGTGCCAGCAGCTCTTTGGTGGGGGGCGCGGTGGAGACCCAGTACTTC
TRBV29-1	TRBJ1-1	NA	NA	CSPTVGARAFF	TGCAGCCCCACCGTGGGGGCGCGGGCTTTCTTT
TRBV10-1	TRBJ2-1	NA	TRBD2	CASSESGLAGALSYNEQFF	TGCGCCAGCAGTGAGTCGGGACTAGCGGGAGCCCTCTCCTACAATGAGCAGTTCTTC
TRBV12-3/TRBV12-4	TRBJ1-5	NA	NA	CASSFEGEQHF	TGTGCCAGCAGTTTTGAGGGGGAACAGCATTTT
TRBV20-1	TRBJ1-1	NA	TRBD1	CSAPGTGAGNTEAFF	TGCAGTGCCCCTGGGACAGGGGCGGGGAACACTGAAGCTTTCTTT